The 21 T cell receptor beta chains reported below all come from one sample, sequenced in a study of control samples from healthy donors and cancer patients (dated by TCRdb to the early 2020s). The library was prepared using the immunoSEQ multiplex PCR assay. In TCRdb, the immuneACCESS table is reduced to in-frame sequences with V and J assigned. These tables do not hold every clone; where another copy was compared, an unresolved V gene accounts for under half, and the others remain unexplained. The sample includes 150,000 to 200,000 clones, with roughly 88% observed a single time. 1.7% of the sample comes from the top ten. Sequencing was carried out using blood. Receptors were obtained from a man aged 18 to 35 in good health.

The V gene is TRBV11-2, the J gene TRBJ2-5; D is possibly TRBD1 (5 bases). Germline CDR1 is SGHAT and CDR2 is FQNNGV. Trimming took 5 bases from V and 3 from J, leaving 13 bases between them. CDR3 length: 14 residues. The CDR3 spells CASSQGAEEETQYF. The CDR3 DNA sequence: TGTGCCAGCAGCCAAGGGGCAGAGGAAGAGACCCAGTACTTC. The variable domain in full, completed from reference TRBV11-2 and TRBJ2-5, reads EAGVAQSPRYKIIEKRQSVAFWCNPISGHATLYWYQQILGQGPKLLIQFQNNGVVDDSQLPKDRFSAERLKGVDSTLKIQPAKLEDSAVYLCASSQGAEEETQYFGPGTRLLVL.

V and J are TRBV19 and TRBJ2-3; D gene uncertain. The ends were cut back, 7 bases at V and 5 bases at J, with 13 bases in the middle. CDR3 length equals 13 residues. The germline V gene encodes CDR1 LNHDA and CDR2 SQIVND (reference sequence). The CDR3 region is CASIGSPQDTQYF. In DNA, the CDR3 is TGTGCCAGTATTGGCTCCCCACAAGATACGCAGTATTTT. Full variable domain (missing parts from reference TRBV19 and TRBJ2-3): DGGITQSPKYLFRKEGQNVTLSCEQNLNHDAMYWYRQDPGQGLRLIYYSQIVNDFQKGDIAEGYSVSREKKESFPLTVTSAQKNPTAFYLCASIGSPQDTQYFGPGTRLTVL.

In this sample, this clone turned up once. The rearrangement links TRBV23-1 to TRBJ2-7; perhaps D is TRBD1 or TRBD2 (6 bases each). TRBV23-1 is an open reading frame, and its role is uncertain. With 2 bases removed from V and 4 bases from J, the gap between germline ends came to 12 bases. The length of the CDR3 is 14 residues. CDR3 coding DNA: TGCGCCAGCAGTCAAATGGGGGGCTCATACGAGCAGTACTTC. It encodes CASSQMGGSYEQYF.

The chain employs TRBV9 and TRBJ2-7; tentatively, D is TRBD2 (7 bases). The germline gives CDR1 SGDLS, CDR2 YYNGEE. Trimming pared 0 bases from V and 7 bases from J, leaving 17 bases between. The CDR3 totals 15 residues. In nucleotides, the CDR3 is TGTGCCAGCAGCGTAGGGGAGGGACAACTGCCAGAGCAGTACTTC. This encodes CASSVGEGQLPEQYF.

The chain joins TRBV6-5 to TRBJ2-3, with TRBD2 matching 8 bases. Germline CDR1 reads MNHEY; CDR2 reads SVGAGI. V trimming: 6 bases; J trimming: 0 bases; junction bases outside the gene matches: 5. The length of the CDR3 is 15 residues. The CDR3 DNA reads as TGTGCCAGCAGACCCCGGGGGGGCAGCACAGATACGCAGTATTTT. Translated, it gives CASRPRGGSTDTQYF.

V is TRBV7-2 and J is TRBJ1-5, with D uncertain. V was clipped by 5 bases and J by 6 bases, with 11 bases between them. Germline V gene data show CDR1 as SGHTA and CDR2 as FQGNSA. The length of the CDR3 is 13 residues. Here the CDR3 reads CASSIRSGQPQHF. CDR3 sequence (DNA): TGTGCCAGCAGCATAAGATCGGGTCAGCCCCAGCATTTT.

The sample holds one count of this clone. The chain recombines TRBV5-8 with TRBJ1-1; D possibly corresponds to TRBD1 (5 bases). Between the trimmed V and J ends, which lost 4 bases and 4 bases, there was a span of 14 bases. The length of the CDR3 is 14 residues. CDR1 SGHTS and CDR2 YDEGEE come from the germline V gene. The CDR3 nucleotides read TGTGCCAGCAGCCCCTCGGGGGTGCGCACTGAAGCTTTCTTT. Residues: CASSPSGVRTEAFF.

The chain employs TRBV5-1 and TRBJ2-5, with 10 bases that match TRBD2. With 4 bases clipped from V and 5 bases from J, the junction kept 8 bases outside the gene matches. The CDR3 is made up of 15 amino acids. In germline, CDR1 is SGHRS, CDR2 YFSETQ. The chain's CDR3 is CASSATTSGPETQYF. The CDR3 nucleotides are TGCGCCAGCAGCGCAACGACTAGCGGGCCGGAGACCCAGTACTTC.

The chain uses TRBV5-1 and TRBJ1-2; 7 bases agree with TRBD1. Germline CDR1 and CDR2: SGHRS and YFSETQ. J lost 9 bases, V lost 0 bases, and 11 bases had no gene match. CDR3 length: 15 residues. The CDR3 spells CASSLAQTGNRRYTF. CDR3 sequence (DNA): TGCGCCAGCAGCTTGGCGCAGACAGGGAATCGGCGCTACACCTTC.

The chain carries TRBV30 and TRBJ2-1; 11 positions match TRBD2. The germline CDR1 and CDR2 sequences are GTSNPN and SVGIG (reference sequence). This CDR3 is built from 15 residues. V gave up 3 bases and J gave up 5 bases; unmatched junction bases: 6. The CDR3 DNA follows: TGTGCCTGGAGGGGGTGGGGACTAGCGGACAATGAGCAGTTCTTC. Translation: CAWRGWGLADNEQFF.

This clone was observed once. The chain links TRBV28 to TRBJ2-3; the D is unclear. Germline CDR1 and CDR2: MDHEN and SYDVKM. This CDR3 region has 11 residues. Trimming stripped 6 bases from V and 4 bases from J, with 5 bases between. Here the CDR3 reads CASRRADTQYF. CDR3 DNA sequence: TGTGCCAGCAGAAGGGCAGATACGCAGTATTTT.

There are a few counts of this clone. This chain connects TRBV19 to TRBJ1-5, with D perhaps matching TRBD1 (5 bases). The CDR3 is 15 amino acids. The germline V and J ends were trimmed by 4 bases and 1 base, with 11 bases remaining between them. Germline CDR1 and CDR2: LNHDA and SQIVND (reference sequence). The CDR3 is CASSRASGSNQPQHF. CDR3 DNA: TGTGCCAGTAGTAGAGCTTCAGGGAGCAATCAGCCCCAGCATTTT.

V and J are TRBV7-3 and TRBJ2-1; D might be TRBD1 or TRBD2, each matching 5 bases. CDR3 length equals 17 residues. The V end was cut by 4 bases, the J end by 2 bases, with 18 bases between. Germline V lookup: CDR1 SGHTA, CDR2 FQGTGA. CDR3 sequence: CASSSPREGPPYNEQFF. The CDR3, as DNA: TGTGCCAGCAGCTCCCCCCGTGAGGGGCCCCCCTACAATGAGCAGTTCTTC.

The V call is TRBV7-9, the J call TRBJ2-2; either TRBD1 or TRBD2 may supply D (5 bases each). The CDR3 extends over 14 amino acids. V was clipped by 5 bases and J by 5 bases, with 12 bases between them. From germline, CDR1 is SEHNR and CDR2 FQNEAQ (reference sequence). The CDR3 region is CASSPRGPTGELFF. The CDR3 bases are TGTGCCAGCAGCCCCCGGGGCCCAACCGGGGAGCTGTTTTTT.

This sequence joins TRBV19 and TRBJ1-2; no definite D call. V was cut by 8 bases and J by 4 bases, with 11 bases left in between. CDR3 length: 12 residues. Germline-derived CDR1 and CDR2 are LNHDA and SQIVND (reference sequence). This chain's CDR3 is CASSPGLYGYTF. The DNA for the CDR3 is TGTGCCAGTTCACCGGGCCTCTATGGCTACACCTTC.

The sample holds one count of this clone. In DNA, the CDR3 is TGTGCCAGCAGCGTTGACTTTACTAACACTGAAGCTTTCTTT. It is translated as CASSVDFTNTEAFF. The gene calls are TRBV9 and TRBJ1-1; no definite D call. Germline V CDR1 and CDR2: SGDLS, YYNGEE. V was clipped by 2 bases and J by 2 bases, with 10 bases between them. The CDR3 sequence is 14 residues long.

The chain joins TRBV5-6 to TRBJ1-5; no clear D. The CDR3 consists of 15 residues. CDR1 is SGHDT and CDR2 is YYEEEE in the germline V gene. The V end lost 1 base, the J end lost 1 base, and 9 bases lay between the germline ends. CDR3 loop: CASSLSGGSNQPQHF. The CDR3 coding sequence is TGTGCCAGCAGCTTGTCCGGCGGGAGCAATCAGCCCCAGCATTTT.

V gene TRBV5-4 combines with J gene TRBJ2-5; D unresolved. Between the trimmed V and J ends, which lost 1 base and 1 base, there was a span of 2 bases. The CDR3 runs to 12 residues. Germline V gene lookup returns CDR1 SGHNT and CDR2 YYREEE (reference sequence). The DNA for the CDR3 is TGTGCCAGCAGCTTGCCCCAAGAGACCCAGTACTTC. Protein: CASSLPQETQYF.

This rearrangement joins TRBV5-1 to TRBJ1-3; TRBD1 matches at 8 bases. This CDR3 comprises 16 residues. Germline V CDR1 and CDR2: SGHRS, YFSETQ. V was pared by 0 bases and J by 0 bases, with 2 bases of the junction left unmatched. DNA of the CDR3: TGCGCCAGCAGCTTGGATGGGACAGGCTCTGGAAACACCATATATTTT. This codes for CASSLDGTGSGNTIYF.

The CDR3 DNA reads as TGTGCCAGCAGCCCTAACCAAGGAAGGGTTGAGACCCAGTACTTC. This encodes CASSPNQGRVETQYF. The chain couples TRBV7-2 to TRBJ2-5, with D hard to call. V was trimmed by 5 bases and J by 5 bases, leaving 18 bases between them. The germline CDR1 and CDR2 sequences are SGHTA and FQGNSA. The CDR3 runs to 15 residues.

This chain connects TRBV30 to TRBJ1-5, with 7 bases lining up with TRBD1. The CDR3 runs to 14 residues. CDR1 is GTSNPN and CDR2 is SVGIG in the germline V gene (reference sequence). V was pared by 3 bases and J by 5 bases, with 7 bases of the junction left unmatched. The CDR3 nucleotides are TGTGCCTGGAGCCAAGACAGGGTATATCAGCCCCAGCATTTT. Translated: CAWSQDRVYQPQHF.